Following are 24 T cell receptor beta chains from one sample sequenced in a study of radiation and T cells in renal cell carcinoma. Here immunoSEQ multiplex PCR was the method, and the copy in TCRdb shows in-frame clones only, minus some. The sample comprises about 130,000 clones, around nine tenths of which are singletons, and 12% rests with the top ten. Time point meaning: baseline pretreatment blood. Stated treatment: 15 Gy SBRT to primary tumor, nephrectomy 4 weeks later. The sample consisted of blood, taken from a patient whose treatment included radiotherapy and nephrectomy. The receptor set was obtained from a woman aged 45-59 years with renal cell carcinoma.

J is TRBJ1-2 and V is TRBV15; D remains ambiguous. The germline V and J ends were trimmed by 0 bases and 1 base, with 9 bases remaining between them. The CDR3 extends over 15 amino acids. From germline, CDR1 is LNHNV and CDR2 YYDKDF (reference sequence). This CDR3 reads CATSRERANNYGYTF. The CDR3 DNA reads TGTGCCACCAGCAGAGAAAGGGCAAATAACTATGGCTACACCTTC.

The chain uses TRBV6-1 and TRBJ1-1; D is possibly TRBD1 (6 bases). The V gene lost 3 bases and the J gene lost 7 bases, with 12 bases spanning the gap. The CDR3 runs to 13 residues. The germline gives CDR1 MNHNS, CDR2 SASEGT. The CDR3 sequence is CASSEVGASEAFF. The CDR3, as DNA: TGTGCCAGCAGTGAGGTGGGGGCCAGTGAAGCTTTCTTT.

The genes are TRBV7-9 and TRBJ1-1; 8 bases are a match to TRBD1. The V gene's germline CDR1 is SEHNR and CDR2 FQNEAQ (reference sequence). This CDR3 has 12 amino acids. Trimming took 5 bases from V and 6 from J; bases not matched to a gene: 2. This CDR3 is CASSVRGPEAFF. The CDR3 DNA sequence: TGTGCCAGCAGCGTCAGGGGGCCTGAAGCTTTCTTT.

The chain has TRBV5-1 and TRBJ2-7, with TRBD1 identical over 7 bases. This CDR3 is 14 amino acids long. Germline loops: CDR1 SGHRS, CDR2 YFSETQ. The junction had 13 bases not matched to a gene; V was cut back by 6 bases and J by 7 bases. CDR3 in DNA: TGCGCCAGCAAAGGTAGACAGGGCTCCGGTGAGCAGTACTTC. Amino acids: CASKGRQGSGEQYF.

The chain links TRBV2 to TRBJ2-2, with D uncertain. Deletions cut 8 bases from V and 4 bases from J, with 11 bases between. Germline V gene sequence: CDR1 SNHLY, CDR2 FYNNEI. The CDR3 contains 13 residues. In nucleotides, the CDR3 is TGTGCCAGCTGCAATACCCGCACCGGGGAGCTGTTTTTT. Translation: CASCNTRTGELFF.

Turning to this clone: The sample holds other DNA sequences that translate to the same CDR3. The rearrangement links TRBV29-1 to TRBJ1-1; D is unresolved. Trimming cost V 1 base and J 4 bases, with 4 bases left between them. The length of the CDR3 is 11 residues. Germline CDR1 and CDR2: SQVTM and ANQGSEA. CDR3 residues: CSVEVGTEAFF. For the CDR3, the DNA is TGCAGCGTTGAAGTGGGCACTGAAGCTTTCTTT. Filled out from reference TRBV29-1 and TRBJ1-1, the complete variable domain reads SAVISQKPSRDICQRGTSLTIQCQVDSQVTMMFWYRQQPGQSLTLIATANQGSEATYESGFVIDKFPISRPNLTFSTLTVSNMSPEDSSIYLCSVEVGTEAFFGQGTRLTVV.

The chain joins TRBV7-2 to TRBJ1-1; 9 bases agree with TRBD1. The V segment lost 4 bases and the J segment 2 bases; nucleotides outside the gene matches: 8. The V gene's germline CDR1 is SGHTA and CDR2 FQGNSA. The CDR3 is made up of 16 amino acids. CDR3 sequence (DNA): TGTGCCAGCAGCTCGCCTCGGACAGGGGAAAACACTGAAGCTTTCTTT. As protein: CASSSPRTGENTEAFF.

J is TRBJ2-7 and V is TRBV5-1; the D gene is possibly TRBD1 (5 bases). V lost 2 bases, J lost 2 bases, and 20 bases lay in between. Germline CDR1 SGHRS, CDR2 YFSETQ. There are 17 residues in the CDR3. The CDR3 DNA reads as TGCGCCAGCAGCTTAGGGTACACGAGCACCAGGGCCTACGAGCAGTACTTC. Encoded protein: CASSLGYTSTRAYEQYF.

The chain carries TRBV19 and TRBJ1-5, with D tentatively TRBD1 (5 bases). Germline V gene data show CDR1 as LNHDA and CDR2 as SQIVND (reference sequence). There are 16 residues in the CDR3. V lost 5 bases and J 1 base, leaving 15 bases between the germline ends. CDR3 sequence (DNA): TGTGCCAGTAGTCTATTGAGTGGGACGAGCAATCAGCCCCAGCATTTT. This encodes CASSLLSGTSNQPQHF.

This chain uses TRBV5-4 with TRBJ2-7; 10 bases agree with TRBD1. V trimming: 2 bases; J trimming: 4 bases; junction bases outside the gene matches: 3. The germline CDR1 and CDR2 sequences are SGHNT and YYREEE (reference sequence). The CDR3 loop spans 14 amino acids. This chain's CDR3 is CASSLVGQGYEQYF. The CDR3 nucleotides read TGTGCCAGCAGCTTAGTGGGACAGGGGTACGAGCAGTACTTC.

A remark on this clone: A junction boundary mismatches the germline segment, possibly from a read error. The chain employs TRBV7-7 and TRBJ2-2; D possibly corresponds to TRBD1 (6 bases). The germline V gene has CDR1 SSHAT and CDR2 FNYEAQ (reference sequence). This CDR3 has 14 amino acids. CDR3: CASRPQGYTGELFF. The CDR3 DNA follows: TGTGCTAGCAGACCACAGGGTTACACCGGGGAGCTGTTTTTT. The full variable domain, completed using reference TRBV7-7 and TRBJ2-2, is GAGVSQSPRYKVTKRGQDVTLRCDPISSHATLYWYQQALGQGPEFLTYFNYEAQPDKSGLPSDRFSAERPEGSISTLTIQRTEQRDSAMYRCASRPQGYTGELFFGEGSRLTVL.

The chain recombines TRBV6-1 with TRBJ1-1; D not certain. This CDR3 comprises 14 residues. V gave up 4 bases and J gave up 4 bases, with 13 bases separating them. Germline loops: CDR1 MNHNS, CDR2 SASEGT. The CDR3 region is CASSGTWTATEAFF. The CDR3 bases are TGTGCCAGCAGTGGGACGTGGACGGCCACTGAAGCTTTCTTT.

The V call is TRBV28, the J call TRBJ1-5, with TRBD1 matching over 7 bases. Germline loops: CDR1 MDHEN, CDR2 SYDVKM. The trim removed 6 bases at V and 6 bases at J, leaving 8 bases unmatched. This CDR3 has 14 residues. The CDR3 bases are TGTGCCAGCAGCCAGACAGGGACGGCTCAGCCCCAGCATTTT. Residues: CASSQTGTAQPQHF.

On this clone: One end of the junction is discordant with germline, which a read error may explain. The chain employs TRBV2 and TRBJ1-5; tentative D call: TRBD1 (6 bases). This CDR3 has 15 amino acids. Germline V gene sequence: CDR1 SNHLY, CDR2 FYNNEI. The CDR3 DNA sequence: TGTGCCTGCAGGGACACCCCCAGGGGCAATCAGCCCCAGCATTTT. The encoded protein is CACRDTPRGNQPQHF.

The rearrangement uses TRBV4-2 and TRBJ1-4; 7 bases agree with TRBD1. V gave up 1 base and J gave up 5 bases; unmatched junction bases: 7. Germline V lookup: CDR1 LGHNA, CDR2 YNFKEQ. The CDR3 has 16 amino acids. CDR3 nucleotide sequence: TGTGCCAGCAGCCAAGGGACCGGGACAGAAAATGAAAAACTGTTTTTT. It is translated as CASSQGTGTENEKLFF.

The chain employs TRBV5-1 and TRBJ2-5; D not resolved. From germline, CDR1 is SGHRS and CDR2 YFSETQ. V was pared by 1 base and J by 2 bases, with 6 bases between. The CDR3 runs 13 residues. Written as DNA, the CDR3 is TGCGCCAGCAGCTTGCGGATACAAGAGACCCAGTACTTC. Its translation: CASSLRIQETQYF.

This rearrangement joins TRBV7-8 to TRBJ1-4; 7 nucleotides align to TRBD1. Looked up from germline, CDR1 is SGHVS and CDR2 is FQNEAQ. The CDR3 loop spans 15 amino acids. Unmatched junction bases numbered 7, after V lost 1 base and J lost 8 bases. The CDR3 nucleotides read TGTGCCAGCAGCTTAGTGACAGGGCCTAGAGAAAAACTGTTTTTT. Translating gives CASSLVTGPREKLFF.

The V gene is TRBV11-1, the J gene TRBJ1-6; D is unresolved. Trimming removed 2 bases at V and 7 bases at J, with 9 bases between. The CDR3 totals 14 residues. CDR1 is SGHAT and CDR2 is FQDESV in the germline V gene (reference sequence). The DNA of the CDR3 is TGTGCCAGCAGCTTACAAGGATTCAATTCACCCCTCCACTTT. This codes for CASSLQGFNSPLHF.

This chain connects TRBV5-1 to TRBJ2-2; a possible D gene is TRBD2 (5 bases). Germline CDR1 SGHRS, CDR2 YFSETQ. V was trimmed by 4 bases and J by 2 bases, leaving 18 bases between them. This CDR3 is 17 amino acids long. The CDR3 reads CASSKFSTGTNTGELFF. CDR3 nucleotide sequence: TGCGCCAGCAGCAAATTTAGTACGGGAACTAACACCGGGGAGCTGTTTTTT.

This clone was found a few times. The chain has TRBV9 and TRBJ1-2; D is unresolved. The germline CDR1 and CDR2 sequences are SGDLS and YYNGEE. CDR3 size: 15 residues. The V end lost 0 bases, the J end lost 3 bases, and 12 bases lay between the germline ends. The CDR3 DNA follows: TGTGCCAGCAGCGTAGAGGAAGGAGAGGACTATGGCTACACCTTC. This translates into CASSVEEGEDYGYTF.

The CDR3 DNA follows: TGTGCCAGCAGCCTAGGACTAGCGGGGTCCTTAGAGACCCAGTACTTC. Its protein is CASSLGLAGSLETQYF. J is TRBJ2-5 and V is TRBV7-8; TRBD2 matches 12 bases. This CDR3 spans 16 amino acids. CDR1 and CDR2 (germline): SGHVS, FQNEAQ. J lost 4 bases, V lost 5 bases, and 8 bases had no gene match.

The rearrangement links TRBV7-2 to TRBJ1-2, with D possibly TRBD1 on 5 matching bases. Germline values: CDR1 SGHTA, CDR2 FQGNSA. V was trimmed by 3 bases and J by 8 bases, leaving 16 bases between them. The CDR3 runs 14 residues. In DNA form, the CDR3 reads TGTGCCAGCAGCTTCTACAGTAGGGGAACAGGCTACACCTTC. Protein: CASSFYSRGTGYTF.

The chain uses TRBV2 and TRBJ1-1; perhaps TRBD1 as D (5 bases). The CDR3 is 13 amino acids. Trimming took 4 bases from V and 10 from J, leaving 16 bases between them. The germline gives CDR1 SNHLY, CDR2 FYNNEI. Here the CDR3 reads CASSVGTARGAFF. CDR3 DNA: TGTGCCAGCAGTGTTGGGACGGCGCGAGGAGCTTTCTTT.

This clone was recorded once. The chain joins TRBV6-1 to TRBJ2-3; D might be TRBD2 (6 bases). Per germline, CDR1 MNHNS and CDR2 SASEGT. V was clipped by 8 bases and J by 1 base, with 13 bases between them. CDR3 length: 14 amino acids. This CDR3 is CASWRGAGTDTQYF. The CDR3 DNA is TGTGCCAGCTGGAGGGGCGCAGGCACAGATACGCAGTATTTT.